Here is one T cell receptor beta chain with its context. The CDR3 loop spans 12 amino acids. The V and J ends lost 0 bases and 7 bases respectively, with 8 bases between them. In germline, CDR1 is SGDLS, CDR2 YYNGEE. This sample was included in a study of blood T cell repertoires in COVID-19. Whole-study context: Collection of acute and convalescent COVID-19 samples took place in the United States, Italy and Spain. Nucleic acid was either cDNA or gDNA, and it came from T cells, B-cell-depleted T cells, or PBMCs.

Source study methods: Quantification of nucleated cells was approximated via reference gene primer amplification. Data came from immunoSEQ multiplex PCR; TCRdb stores just in-frame clones and leaves some out. For V, J and clone size, that table is used; D and trimming come from the DNA. The sample holds roughly 350,000 clones; about 85% are singletons and the top ten take 3.5% to 4%. Specimen: peripheral blood. This clonotype was sampled from a woman aged 18-35 years with acute or convalescent COVID-19. V gene TRBV9 combines with J gene TRBJ2-7; D is perhaps TRBD2 (6 bases). CDR3 sequence reads: CASSVGLEEQYF. CDR3 in DNA: TGTGCCAGCAGCGTAGGACTAGAAGAGCAGTACTTC.